The entry below gives a single T cell receptor beta chain sequence along with its context. Its cognate antigen is unknown. The sample comes from a study of T cell responses to AZD1222 COVID-19 vaccine. About the study: Pooling was applied to second doses at about 4 or about 12 weeks. Findings and limits, study-wide: Recipients of two AZD1222 doses showed rising Spike-specific TCR breadth and depth. Females made up more of the donors, who were largely white British, and clonal diversity may have come out too low.

The assay was immunoSEQ multiplex PCR, and TCRdb's table has in-frame clones only and misses some. The repertoire holds approximately 60,000 clones, with 86% as singletons. The J segment lost 3 bases and the V segment lost 5 bases, leaving 7 bases of the junction unmatched. The CDR3 runs to 15 residues. From germline, CDR1 is KGHDR and CDR2 SFDVKD. This receptor was obtained from an adult in good health. Sequencing used peripheral blood, obtained on day 0 of AZD1222 vaccination. The genes are TRBV24-1 and TRBJ1-2; 8 bases fit TRBD1. The CDR3 nucleotides read TGTGCCACCAGTGTTCCCTCAGGGGGCTACTATGGCTACACCTTC. It encodes CATSVPSGGYYGYTF.